The text below deals with one TCR beta chain. The entry originates in a study of T-cell memory formation after mild COVID-19. TCRdb ran MiXCR on the 5' RACE reads and lists one entry per CDR3 protein. The table shows 150,000 to 200,000 distinct CDR3 sequences, with more than 9% occurring only once. V gave up 0 bases and J gave up 2 bases; unmatched junction bases: 9. Germline V gene lookup returns CDR1 SGHRS and CDR2 YFSETQ. This CDR3 has 17 amino acids. This TCR was sampled from a man younger than 35 who had mild COVID-19 (a few samples of this study predate the infection). Cell type and time point are not known. The rearrangement links TRBV5-1 to TRBJ2-3, with 7 bases matching TRBD2. Sequenced input: PBMCs or a T cell subset sorted from them (not recorded which). The CDR3 bases are TGCGCCAGCAGCTTGGTCCTAGCGGTCACGAACACAGATACGCAGTATTTT. It encodes CASSLVLAVTNTDTQYF.